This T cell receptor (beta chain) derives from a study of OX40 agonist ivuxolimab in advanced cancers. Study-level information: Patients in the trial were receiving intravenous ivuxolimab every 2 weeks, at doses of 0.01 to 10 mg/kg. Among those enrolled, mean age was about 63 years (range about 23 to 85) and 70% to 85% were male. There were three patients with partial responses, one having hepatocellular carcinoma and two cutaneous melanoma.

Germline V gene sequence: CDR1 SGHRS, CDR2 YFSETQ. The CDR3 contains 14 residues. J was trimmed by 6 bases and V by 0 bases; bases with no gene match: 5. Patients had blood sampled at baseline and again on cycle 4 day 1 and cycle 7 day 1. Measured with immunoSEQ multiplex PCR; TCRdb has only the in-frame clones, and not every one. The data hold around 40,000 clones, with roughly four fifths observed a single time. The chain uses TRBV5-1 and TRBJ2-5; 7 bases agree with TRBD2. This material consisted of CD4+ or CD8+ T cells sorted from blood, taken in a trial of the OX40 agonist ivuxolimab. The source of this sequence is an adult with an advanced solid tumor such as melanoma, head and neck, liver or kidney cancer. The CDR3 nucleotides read TGCGCCAGCAGCTTGGAGGGGACTACTCAGACCCAGTACTTC. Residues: CASSLEGTTQTQYF. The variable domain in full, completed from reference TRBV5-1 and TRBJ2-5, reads KAGVTQTPRYLIKTRGQQVTLSCSPISGHRSVSWYQQTPGQGLQFLFEYFSETQRNKGNFPGRFSGRQFSNSRSEMNVSTLELGDSALYLCASSLEGTTQTQYFGPGTRLLVL.